Below, one TCR beta chain is given with its context. In the authors' workflow: How many nucleated cells were present was estimated from reference gene primer amplification. TCRdb's copy holds only in-frame clones and misses some; the assay was immunoSEQ multiplex PCR. V and J calls and clone size are given by that table; D and trimming were obtained from the DNA. The table has some 220,000 clones, roughly 85% seen once. The data stem from a study of blood T cell repertoires in COVID-19. About the research overall: The origin of the acute and convalescent COVID-19 samples was the United States, Italy and Spain.

This TCR was recovered from a middle-aged man with COVID-19, enrolled during active disease. The sequencing sample was made of peripheral blood.

CDR3 region: CATSDFKRSYNEQFF. CDR3 DNA sequence: TGTGCCACCAGTGATTTCAAGCGGTCCTACAATGAGCAGTTCTTC. This rearrangement joins TRBV24-1 to TRBJ2-1; D might be TRBD2 (5 bases). In germline, CDR1 is KGHDR, CDR2 SFDVKD. The CDR3 contains 15 residues. The germline V and J ends were trimmed by 1 base and 1 base, with 7 bases remaining between them.